This T cell receptor beta chain was identified in a study of blood T cell repertoires in COVID-19. Turning to the study itself: Sites across the United States, Italy and Spain contributed samples from acute and convalescent COVID-19. T cells, B-cell-depleted T cells, or PBMCs supplied cDNA or gDNA.

Original analysis: Amplification of reference gene primers provided the estimated nucleated cell counts. Some clones are missing from TCRdb's copy, which holds only in-frame ones; the method was immunoSEQ multiplex PCR. From that table come the V and J calls and clone size; the DNA was used to work out D and trimming. Here the sample spans more than 60,000 clones, 85% being singletons. The CDR3 has 15 residues. CDR1 is SGHAT, CDR2 FQNNGV, per germline. Trimming stripped 5 bases from V and 2 bases from J, with 16 bases between. Sequenced sample: peripheral blood. The chain couples TRBV11-2 to TRBJ2-7; D perhaps matches TRBD2 (5 bases). The TCR comes from a human donor in a cohort sampled during active COVID-19. The CDR3 DNA is TGTGCCAGCAGCCGCTTGGGGTTCGGGACCTACGAGCAGTACTTC. Protein sequence: CASSRLGFGTYEQYF. Combining the CDR3 with reference TRBV11-2 and TRBJ2-7 gives the whole variable domain EAGVAQSPRYKIIEKRQSVAFWCNPISGHATLYWYQQILGQGPKLLIQFQNNGVVDDSQLPKDRFSAERLKGVDSTLKIQPAKLEDSAVYLCASSRLGFGTYEQYFGPGTRLTVT.